Listed below are T cell receptor beta chains from one sample, sequenced in a study of blood T cells in healthy people across ages. TCRdb fed the 5' RACE reads into MiXCR, producing one record per CDR3 protein. The sample yields roughly 830,000 distinct CDR3 sequences, 62% seen once. The sequenced sample was blood. These receptors came from a man aged 25 to 45 in good health. Each CDR3 is given with its conserved first and last residue. Each record gives: J gene, D gene, clone size, V gene, CDR3 protein, CDR3 DNA. A D gene is named only where the DNA matches it firmly. Size values are once, few and many counts, or a class for expanded clones, and some rows have none.

TRBJ2-7	-	-	TRBV12-3/TRBV12-4	CASSPQVARKYF	TGTGCCAGCAGCCCCCAAGTGGCTAGAAAGTACTTC
TRBJ2-1	TRBD1	-	TRBV2	CASSVLRGQGNEQFF	TGTGCCAGCAGTGTCCTTAGGGGGCAGGGTAATGAGCAGTTCTTC
TRBJ1-3	-	-	TRBV6-2/TRBV6-3	CASSYSSGNTIYF	TGTGCCAGCAGTTACAGCTCTGGAAACACCATATATTTT
TRBJ1-2	TRBD1	few	TRBV6-5	CASSSGQVRNYGYTF	TGTGCCAGCAGTTCGGGACAGGTCAGGAACTATGGCTACACCTTC
TRBJ2-7	TRBD1	large	TRBV28	CASSWTGYEQYF	TGTGCCAGCAGTTGGACAGGCTACGAGCAGTACTTC
TRBJ2-7	-	-	TRBV7-9	CASSFRRDRSSYEQYF	TGTGCCAGCAGCTTCCGCCGTGACCGAAGCTCCTACGAGCAGTACTTC
TRBJ2-1	-	-	TRBV5-1	CASRRATGSYNEQFF	TGCGCCAGCAGGCGGGCGACAGGTTCCTACAATGAGCAGTTCTTC
TRBJ1-1	-	-	TRBV28	CASSFDNDPKAFF	TGTGCCAGCAGTTTTGACAACGACCCGAAAGCTTTCTTT
TRBJ2-1	-	-	TRBV29-1	CSVATVRRYNEQFF	TGCAGCGTTGCGACAGTCCGAAGGTACAATGAGCAGTTCTTC
TRBJ1-2	-	few	TRBV6-5	CASSYRGTSNYGYTF	TGTGCCAGCAGTTACAGGGGAACCTCTAACTATGGCTACACCTTC
TRBJ2-7	TRBD2	-	TRBV7-9	CASSLELAGGEQYF	TGTGCCAGCAGCTTAGAACTAGCGGGTGGGGAGCAGTACTTC
TRBJ1-1	-	-	TRBV6-1	CASSAGNGNTEAFF	TGTGCCAGCAGTGCAGGGAATGGGAACACTGAAGCTTTCTTT
TRBJ1-5	-	few	TRBV20-1	CSARDVRGGNQPQHF	TGCAGTGCTAGAGATGTAAGAGGTGGCAATCAGCCCCAGCATTTT
TRBJ2-3	-	-	TRBV20-1	CSAPRDTQYF	TGCAGTGCCCCCAGGGATACGCAGTATTTT
TRBJ2-1	TRBD2	-	TRBV20-1	CSKRGREGLSNEQFF	TGCAGTAAACGCGGGCGGGAGGGCCTTAGCAATGAGCAGTTCTTC
TRBJ2-5	TRBD2	-	TRBV9	CASSPTSGGKEETQYF	TGTGCCAGCAGCCCCACCTCGGGGGGGAAGGAAGAGACCCAGTACTTC
TRBJ2-5	-	-	TRBV12-3/TRBV12-4	CASSLTAGSGETQYF	TGTGCCAGCAGTTTAACGGCGGGATCGGGAGAGACCCAGTACTTC
TRBJ2-1	TRBD1	-	TRBV2	CASSDRDRVHNEQFF	TGTGCCAGCAGCGACCGGGACAGGGTCCACAATGAGCAGTTCTTC
TRBJ1-4	TRBD1	-	TRBV29-1	CSARDRWNEKLFF	TGCAGCGCCCGGGACAGGTGGAATGAAAAACTGTTTTTT
TRBJ2-5	-	many	TRBV7-2	CASSSTYQETQYF	TGTGCCAGCAGCTCCACGTACCAAGAGACCCAGTACTTC
TRBJ2-1	TRBD2	-	TRBV7-2	CASSLALRGSSYNEQFF	TGTGCCAGCAGCTTAGCGCTGCGGGGGAGCTCCTACAATGAGCAGTTCTTC
TRBJ2-7	TRBD1	-	TRBV2	CALRQGVYEQYF	TGTGCCCTTCGACAGGGGGTCTACGAGCAGTACTTC
TRBJ2-7	-	once	TRBV20-1	CSARAYSSYEQYF	TGCAGTGCTAGAGCGTACAGTTCCTACGAGCAGTACTTC
TRBJ2-5	TRBD2	-	TRBV20-1	CSAKIGSGDAETQYF	TGCAGTGCAAAGATTGGGAGCGGGGATGCAGAGACCCAGTACTTC
TRBJ2-3	TRBD2	-	TRBV5-1	CASSLGGTSGGTDTQYF	TGCGCCAGCAGCTTGGGTGGGACTAGCGGCGGCACAGATACGCAGTATTTT
TRBJ1-6	-	many	TRBV5-1	CASSVQGIGDSPLHF	TGCGCCAGCAGCGTTCAGGGGATTGGGGATTCACCCCTCCACTTT
TRBJ2-1	TRBD2	few	TRBV7-9	CASSSSLAGGGEQFF	TGTGCCAGCAGCTCCTCACTAGCGGGGGGGGGTGAGCAGTTCTTC
TRBJ1-2	-	few	TRBV27	CASSLGVGATFPMYGYTF	TGTGCCAGCAGTTTAGGAGTGGGGGCCACGTTCCCGATGTATGGCTACACCTTC
TRBJ2-5	-	few	TRBV5-1	CASSLSPGQPSETQYF	TGCGCCAGCAGTTTATCCCCGGGGCAGCCGTCGGAGACCCAGTACTTC
TRBJ1-6	TRBD1	-	TRBV4-3	CASSLGQGFREPLHF	TGCGCCAGCAGCTTAGGACAGGGGTTTAGGGAACCCCTCCACTTT
TRBJ2-5	TRBD2	-	TRBV4-2	CASSPTGSGGQETQYF	TGTGCCAGCAGCCCCACGGGTAGCGGGGGCCAAGAGACCCAGTACTTC
TRBJ1-5	-	-	TRBV7-9	CASSLDNQPQHF	TGTGCCAGCAGCTTGGACAATCAGCCCCAGCATTTT
TRBJ2-1	TRBD1	-	TRBV6-4	CASSESGQGSYNEQFF	TGTGCCAGCAGTGAATCAGGACAGGGCTCCTACAATGAGCAGTTCTTC
TRBJ1-1	TRBD1	-	TRBV29-1	CSVCLTGRTEAFF	TGCAGCGTTTGCTTGACAGGGAGGACTGAAGCTTTCTTT
TRBJ2-1	-	-	TRBV28	CASSLRGHEGEQFF	TGTGCCAGCAGTTTAAGGGGCCACGAGGGTGAGCAGTTCTTC
TRBJ2-7	-	-	TRBV7-9	CASSRGDYEQYF	TGTGCCAGCAGTCGGGGTGACTACGAGCAGTACTTC
TRBJ2-3	TRBD2	-	TRBV12-3/TRBV12-4	CASSYRRGGPDTQYF	TGTGCCAGCAGTTATCGGCGGGGGGGACCAGATACGCAGTATTTT
TRBJ2-2	-	-	TRBV3-1	CASSQDATADTGELFF	TGTGCCAGCAGCCAAGATGCGACAGCCGATACCGGGGAGCTGTTTTTT
TRBJ2-5	-	-	TRBV12-3/TRBV12-4	CASRLKAETQYF	TGTGCCAGCAGATTGAAAGCAGAGACCCAGTACTTC
TRBJ2-2	TRBD2	-	TRBV27	CASSRSGGADTGELFF	TGTGCCAGCAGTCGGAGCGGGGGGGCAGACACCGGGGAGCTGTTTTTT
TRBJ1-6	-	-	TRBV2	CASRSGTELSSYSSPLHF	TGTGCCAGCAGATCCGGGACGGAACTGTCCTCCTATAGTTCACCCCTCCACTTT
TRBJ2-7	-	-	TRBV2	CASIGVGNSKGFDEQYF	TGTGCCAGCATTGGGGTGGGAAACTCAAAAGGATTCGACGAGCAGTACTTC
TRBJ1-5	TRBD1	-	TRBV7-8	CASSLGGDRDQPQHF	TGTGCCAGCAGCTTAGGGGGGGACAGAGATCAGCCCCAGCATTTT
TRBJ2-1	TRBD2	-	TRBV6-1	CASSPRLVGGGNYNEQFF	TGTGCCAGCAGTCCACGTTTAGTTGGGGGGGGGAACTACAATGAGCAGTTCTTC
TRBJ2-3	TRBD2	-	TRBV4-3	CASSQDAGVQDTQYF	TGCGCCAGCAGCCAAGACGCGGGGGTGCAAGATACGCAGTATTTT
TRBJ2-5	TRBD1	few	TRBV7-9	CASSTRRQGQETQYF	TGTGCCAGCAGCACCCGGAGACAGGGGCAAGAGACCCAGTACTTC
TRBJ2-4	-	few	TRBV11-2	CASSSAPRNIQYF	TGTGCCAGCAGCTCGGCACCCAGAAACATTCAGTACTTC
TRBJ2-1	-	-	TRBV6-5	CASAFGLPANEQFF	TGTGCCAGCGCATTCGGACTACCAGCCAATGAGCAGTTCTTC
TRBJ1-4	-	few	TRBV10-3	CAISESVVANEKLFF	TGTGCCATCAGTGAGTCGGTGGTGGCTAATGAAAAACTGTTTTTT
TRBJ2-1	-	-	TRBV5-5	CASSLAQSSYNEQFF	TGTGCCAGCAGCTTGGCCCAGAGCTCCTACAATGAGCAGTTCTTC
TRBJ2-7	-	-	TRBV13	CASSYNRGWQYF	TGTGCCAGCAGCTATAACCGGGGGTGGCAGTACTTC
TRBJ1-6	-	once	TRBV28	CASRDMESPLHF	TGTGCCAGCAGGGACATGGAGTCACCCCTCCACTTT
TRBJ2-7	TRBD2	few	TRBV7-9	CASSLVAGGRTYEQYF	TGTGCCAGCAGCTTAGTGGCGGGGGGGAGGACCTACGAGCAGTACTTC
TRBJ2-5	-	-	TRBV4-3	CASSQKKIGETQYF	TGCGCCAGCAGCCAAAAGAAAATCGGGGAGACCCAGTACTTC
TRBJ2-5	TRBD2	few	TRBV6-2/TRBV6-3	CASSRARDYAQETQYF	TGTGCCAGCAGTCGAGCCCGGGACTACGCTCAAGAGACCCAGTACTTC
TRBJ1-5	-	many	TRBV12-3/TRBV12-4	CASTLDSRGSQPQHF	TGTGCCAGCACCTTAGATTCTCGGGGAAGTCAGCCCCAGCATTTT
TRBJ2-3	TRBD2	once	TRBV7-7	CASSRSTSAADTQYF	TGTGCCAGCAGTCGATCGACTAGCGCGGCAGATACGCAGTATTTT
TRBJ1-6	-	few	TRBV4-3	CASSQEYVRNSPLHF	TGCGCCAGCAGCCAAGAGTACGTGAGGAATTCACCCCTCCACTTT
TRBJ2-1	TRBD2	-	TRBV20-1	CSAAGTTQYNEQFF	TGCAGTGCCGCCGGGACTACACAATACAATGAGCAGTTCTTC